Below, 19 T cell receptor beta chains from the same sample are listed, as sequenced in a study of blood T cell repertoires in COVID-19. Using immunoSEQ multiplex PCR, the repertoire was profiled, and TCRdb retains in-frame clones only, with some absent. The repertoire holds about 370,000 clones, around 89% seen once, with approximately 3% in the top ten. Sequenced input: peripheral blood. The receptor source for this set is a woman aged 25-40 years with COVID-19, enrolled during active disease.

V usage is TRBV19 and J usage is TRBJ2-7; 10 nucleotides line up with TRBD1. Germline lookup yields CDR1 LNHDA and CDR2 SQIVND (reference sequence). This CDR3 has 14 amino acids. The V and J ends lost 7 bases and 1 base, in that order; junction bases with no gene match: 4. CDR3 protein: CASNPGQGSYEQYF. The DNA for the CDR3 is TGTGCCAGTAATCCGGGACAGGGGTCCTACGAGCAGTACTTC.

The chain has TRBV12-3 or TRBV12-4 and TRBJ2-1; 7 nucleotides agree with TRBD2. This CDR3 has 13 amino acids. The J segment lost 14 bases and the V segment lost 3 bases, leaving 10 bases of the junction unmatched. The DNA of the CDR3 is TGTGCCAGCAGTTTGGGACTGACGGGAGGAAAGTTCTTC. This codes for CASSLGLTGGKFF.

This chain joins TRBV6-1 and TRBJ2-2; 9 bases match TRBD1. Trimming took 4 bases from V and 5 from J; bases not matched to a gene: 14. The CDR3 is made up of 18 amino acids. The germline gives CDR1 MNHNS, CDR2 SASEGT. Here the CDR3 reads CASSVRTGDPYWTGELFF. The CDR3 DNA reads TGTGCCAGCAGTGTTCGGACAGGGGATCCTTATTGGACCGGGGAGCTGTTTTTT.

The V gene is TRBV29-1, the J gene TRBJ2-2, with D possibly matching TRBD1 (5 bases). The V gene lost 4 bases and the J gene lost 7 bases, with 16 bases spanning the gap. The CDR3 is 14 residues long. Germline assignment: CDR1 SQVTM and CDR2 ANQGSEA. CDR3 DNA sequence: TGCAGCGTTGTCTGGCAGGGAAGGGTCGGGGAGCTGTTTTTT. Protein: CSVVWQGRVGELFF.

This clone was detected a few times. The CDR3 sequence is CSVLEWVGETQYF. The CDR3 DNA sequence: TGCAGCGTCCTCGAATGGGTCGGGGAGACCCAGTACTTC. V and J are TRBV29-1 and TRBJ2-5; the D is unclear. CDR3 length: 13 amino acids. The V and J ends lost 6 bases and 5 bases respectively, with 16 bases between them. The V gene's germline CDR1 is SQVTM and CDR2 ANQGSEA.

The CDR3 is CASRLQGKEAFF. The DNA for the CDR3 is TGTGCCAGCAGACTACAGGGGAAGGAAGCTTTCTTT. This chain links TRBV6-6 with TRBJ1-1; 7 bases agree with TRBD1. V shed 6 bases and J 8 bases; nucleotides not matched to a gene: 6. CDR3 size: 12 residues. The germline V gene has CDR1 MNHNY and CDR2 SVGAGI (reference sequence).

The chain joins TRBV4-1 to TRBJ2-7; no reliable D call. This CDR3 spans 15 amino acids. V was trimmed by 4 bases and J by 0 bases, leaving 13 bases between them. CDR1 MGHRA and CDR2 YSYEKL come from the germline V gene. DNA of the CDR3: TGCGCCAGCAGCCCTATGACTTCCCTCTCCTACGAGCAGTACTTC. As protein: CASSPMTSLSYEQYF.

The CDR3 spells CASPPQGLAGGLSYEQYF. The CDR3 nucleotides are TGTGCCAGCCCCCCCCAGGGACTAGCGGGGGGTCTTTCCTACGAGCAGTACTTC. This rearrangement joins TRBV28 to TRBJ2-7, with 15 bases aligning to TRBD2. V lost 8 bases, J lost 1 base, and 12 bases stayed unmatched. In germline, CDR1 is MDHEN, CDR2 SYDVKM. The CDR3 length is 18 residues.

The rearrangement uses TRBV2 and TRBJ1-2, with 9 bases matching TRBD1. Losses at the gene ends were 3 bases for V and 5 bases for J; bases not matched to a gene: 7. Per the germline V gene, CDR1 is SNHLY and CDR2 is FYNNEI. This CDR3 has 15 residues. The CDR3 DNA sequence: TGTGCCAGCAGTGAGAGATGGGACAGGGTTTATGGCTACACCTTC. Translation: CASSERWDRVYGYTF.

V usage is TRBV29-1 and J usage is TRBJ2-5; 9 bases fit TRBD2. After removal of 4 bases from V and 5 bases from J, the junction contained 5 bases not matched to a gene. This CDR3 has 13 amino acids. The germline V gene encodes CDR1 SQVTM and CDR2 ANQGSEA. DNA for the CDR3: TGCAGCGTTGGAGGACTAGCGAAGGAGACCCAGTACTTC. This sequence encodes CSVGGLAKETQYF.

The V and J genes are TRBV10-3 and TRBJ2-7; 7 bases map to TRBD2. The V gene's germline CDR1 is ENHRY and CDR2 SYGVKD. The CDR3 totals 13 residues. J lost 7 bases, V lost 0 bases, and 3 bases had no gene match. The CDR3, as DNA: TGTGCCATCAGTGAGTCATCCGGGGGGGAGCAGTACGTC. Protein: CAISESSGGEQYV.

The chain carries TRBV6-5 and TRBJ1-2; D not resolved. Trimming cost V 2 bases and J 0 bases, with 7 bases left between them. CDR1 is MNHEY, CDR2 SVGAGI, per germline. CDR3 size: 14 residues. The CDR3 DNA follows: TGTGCCAGCAGTTACAGTGGGCCTAACTATGGCTACACCTTC. Residues: CASSYSGPNYGYTF.

The chain is built from TRBV2 and TRBJ2-7; the D is unclear. Germline loops: CDR1 SNHLY, CDR2 FYNNEI. With 6 bases removed from V and 3 bases from J, the gap between germline ends came to 18 bases. The CDR3 sequence is 15 residues long. CDR3 in amino acids: CASRLLTDPHYEQYF. CDR3 coding DNA: TGTGCCAGCAGACTTCTTACAGATCCCCACTACGAGCAGTACTTC.

The chain joins TRBV7-6 to TRBJ2-2, with D possibly TRBD1 on 6 matching bases. V was trimmed by 4 bases and J by 2 bases, leaving 11 bases between them. Germline V gene lookup returns CDR1 SGHVS and CDR2 FNYEAQ. This CDR3 region has 15 residues. The CDR3 protein is CASSSSGENTGELFF. The CDR3, as DNA: TGTGCCAGCAGCTCATCAGGGGAAAACACCGGGGAGCTGTTTTTT.

The CDR3 sequence: CASSQDTTGGEGYTF. The CDR3 DNA follows: TGTGCCAGCAGCCAAGATACGACAGGGGGCGAAGGCTACACCTTC. This chain connects TRBV3-1 (or the pseudogene TRBV3-2) to TRBJ1-2; 10 nucleotides align to TRBD1. V was pared by 0 bases and J by 8 bases, with 6 bases of the junction left unmatched. The CDR3 is made up of 15 amino acids. In germline, CDR1 is LGHDT, CDR2 YNNKEL (reference sequence).

The V gene is TRBV7-6, the J gene TRBJ1-3, with 8 bases fitting TRBD1. Germline CDR1 and CDR2: SGHVS and FNYEAQ. J gave up 0 bases and V 5 bases, and 9 bases lay outside the gene matches. The CDR3 runs 17 residues. DNA for the CDR3: TGTGCCAGCAGCCCCCGTTACAGGGGGAACTCTGGAAACACCATATATTTT. It is translated as CASSPRYRGNSGNTIYF.

The chain combines TRBV5-6 with TRBJ2-4; TRBD2 matches at 8 bases. Losses at the gene ends were 2 bases for V and 8 bases for J; bases not matched to a gene: 6. The CDR3 extends over 14 amino acids. CDR1 and CDR2 (germline): SGHDT, YYEEEE. The CDR3 protein is CASSFRGGNHIQYF. CDR3 coding DNA: TGTGCCAGCAGCTTTCGGGGGGGCAACCACATTCAGTACTTC.

The rearrangement joins TRBV4-3 to TRBJ2-1; D might be TRBD1 (7 bases). The V gene's germline CDR1 is LGHNA and CDR2 YSLEER. This CDR3 has 17 amino acids. The V end was cut by 1 base, the J end by 6 bases, with 19 bases between. In DNA form, the CDR3 reads TGCGCCAGCAGCCAAGCCGTCCCAGGGGGGTCGGGCAATGAGCAGTTCTTC. Translating gives CASSQAVPGGSGNEQFF.

This clone has just one count. The chain has TRBV7-2 and TRBJ2-2; 14 nucleotides line up with TRBD2. Trimming at V came to 7 bases and at J to 6 bases, leaving 4 bases not matched to a gene. There are 15 residues in the CDR3. Germline assignment: CDR1 SGHTA and CDR2 FQGNSA. CDR3 sequence (DNA): TGTGCCAGCACCGGACTAGCGGGAGGTCCCGGGGAGCTGTTTTTT. It is translated as CASTGLAGGPGELFF.